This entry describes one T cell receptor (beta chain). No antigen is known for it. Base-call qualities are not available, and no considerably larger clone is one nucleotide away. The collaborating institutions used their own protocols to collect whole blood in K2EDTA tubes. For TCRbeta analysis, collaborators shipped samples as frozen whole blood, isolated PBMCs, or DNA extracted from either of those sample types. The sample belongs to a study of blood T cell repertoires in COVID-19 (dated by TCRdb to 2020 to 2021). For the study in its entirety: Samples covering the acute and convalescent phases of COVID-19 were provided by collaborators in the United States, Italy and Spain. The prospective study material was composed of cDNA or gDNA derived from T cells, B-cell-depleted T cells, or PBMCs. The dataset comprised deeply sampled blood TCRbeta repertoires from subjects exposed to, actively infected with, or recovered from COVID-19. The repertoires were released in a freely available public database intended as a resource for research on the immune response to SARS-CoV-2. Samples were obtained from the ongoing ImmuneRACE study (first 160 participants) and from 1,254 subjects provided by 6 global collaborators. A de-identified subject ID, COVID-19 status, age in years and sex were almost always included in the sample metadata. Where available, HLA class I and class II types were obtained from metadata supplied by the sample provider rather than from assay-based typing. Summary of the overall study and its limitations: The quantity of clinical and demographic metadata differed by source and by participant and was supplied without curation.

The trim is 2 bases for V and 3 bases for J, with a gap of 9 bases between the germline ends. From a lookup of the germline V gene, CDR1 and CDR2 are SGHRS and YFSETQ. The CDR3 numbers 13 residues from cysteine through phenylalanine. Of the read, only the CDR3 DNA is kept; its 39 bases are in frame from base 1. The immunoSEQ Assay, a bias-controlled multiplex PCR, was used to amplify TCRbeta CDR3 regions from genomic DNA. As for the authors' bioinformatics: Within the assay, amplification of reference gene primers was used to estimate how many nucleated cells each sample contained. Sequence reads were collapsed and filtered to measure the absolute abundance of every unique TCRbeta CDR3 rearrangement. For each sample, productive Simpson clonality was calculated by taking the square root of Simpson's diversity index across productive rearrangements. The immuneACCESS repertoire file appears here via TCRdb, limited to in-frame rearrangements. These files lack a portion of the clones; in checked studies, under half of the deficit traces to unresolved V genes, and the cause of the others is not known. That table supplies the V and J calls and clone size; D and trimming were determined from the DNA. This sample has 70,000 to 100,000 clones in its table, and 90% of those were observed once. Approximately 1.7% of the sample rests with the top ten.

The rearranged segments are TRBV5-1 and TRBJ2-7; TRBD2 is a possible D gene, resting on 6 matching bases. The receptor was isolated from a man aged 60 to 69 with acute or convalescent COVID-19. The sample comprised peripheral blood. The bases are TGCGCCAGCAGCTTCCCCGGGAGCTACGAGCAGTACTTC. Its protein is CASSFPGSYEQYF.